This entry is about one TCR beta chain. Its target is not known. This sample was taken from a study of identical twins. General observations from the study: Out-of-frame sharing of TCR alpha in monozygotic twins was underestimated by models.

From the 5' RACE reads, TCRdb called clonotypes with MiXCR, one entry per CDR3 protein. The sample includes about 490,000 distinct CDR3 sequences, approximately 14% seen only once; the top ten take roughly 0.42%. V trimming: 1 base; J trimming: 4 bases; junction bases outside the gene matches: 10. Germline values: CDR1 SGHAT, CDR2 FQNNGV. The CDR3 length is 18 residues. In addition, the sample was reused for a study of yellow fever vaccine responses in identical twins. That report notes: Twins' vaccine T cell responses reportedly seemed partly convergent and partly personalized.

Sequenced: CD4+ T cells sorted from blood. V usage is TRBV11-2 and J usage is TRBJ2-2, with 9 nucleotides matching TRBD2. The TCR was taken from a young woman in good health. DNA for the CDR3: TGTGCCAGCAGCTTAGGACCGAGGACTAGCGTGTTCACCGGGGAGCTGTTTTTT. Translation gives CASSLGPRTSVFTGELFF.